The rows below give T cell receptor beta chains drawn from one sample of a study of T cells in Graves' hyperthyroidism and ophthalmopathy. TCRdb ran MiXCR on the multiplex PCR reads and lists one entry per CDR3 protein. The profile shows some 250,000 distinct CDR3 sequences, more than 12% of them singletons. Sequenced material: blood. The receptors originated from a middle-aged woman with Graves' hyperthyroidism that later progressed to Graves' ophthalmopathy. Each CDR3 is given with its conserved first and last residue. D genes are given only for firm matches. Not every row has a clone size; where given, it reads once, few, many or a size class.

cdr3_nt	cdr3_aa	v_call	j_call	clone_size	d_call
TGCAGTGCTTACTCCTATAATTCACCCCTCCACTTT	CSAYSYNSPLHF	TRBV20-1	TRBJ1-6	many	.
TGCACCAGCAGCCACCCTGGGACGGGGAACTATGGCTACACCTTC	CTSSHPGTGNYGYTF	TRBV4-1	TRBJ1-2	.	.
TGTGCCAGCAGCCAACCCGGACGGAACACTGAAGCTTTCTTT	CASSQPGRNTEAFF	TRBV3-1	TRBJ1-1	many	.
TGTGCCAGCAGCCGACAGGGAGCGGTAGGCACCGGGGAGCTGTTTTTT	CASSRQGAVGTGELFF	TRBV11-3	TRBJ2-2	many	TRBD1
TGTGCCAGCAGCCACTTTAGCGGGAATGAGCAGTTCTTC	CASSHFSGNEQFF	TRBV3-1	TRBJ2-1	many	TRBD2
TGCGGGTTGAGTCAAGAGACCCAGTACTTC	CGLSQETQYF	TRBV20-1	TRBJ2-5	.	.
TGCGCCAGCAGCTTCCCTCCGGACGGAGAGTACAGGTTCGAGCAGTACTTC	CASSFPPDGEYRFEQYF	TRBV5-1	TRBJ2-7	few	.
TGTGCCAGCAGTTCACCCCCTGAAGGAGCTTTCTTT	CASSSPPEGAFF	TRBV28	TRBJ1-1	many	.
TGTGCCAGCAGCTTGGGGGGGGGACCGGGCACCGGGGAGCTGTTTTTT	CASSLGGGPGTGELFF	TRBV5-8	TRBJ2-2	.	TRBD2
TGTGCCAGCAGTCACTCTAGCGGTGGATCCTACAGGTACAATGAGCAGTTCTTC	CASSHSSGGSYRYNEQFF	TRBV6-5	TRBJ2-1	many	TRBD2
TGTGCCAGCAGCTTATTTTTGGCCGGGACGGAGAGCTACGAGCAGTACTTC	CASSLFLAGTESYEQYF	TRBV11-2	TRBJ2-7	.	.
TGTGCCAGCAGCTTATCCAACCAAGAGACCCAGTACTTC	CASSLSNQETQYF	TRBV7-3	TRBJ2-5	.	.
TGTGCCAGCAGCCCAACTAGGAGCTCCTACGAGCAGTACTTC	CASSPTRSSYEQYF	TRBV27	TRBJ2-7	many	.
TGTGCCAGCAGTACTGGACACTCGATGTGGGCTTTCTTT	CASSTGHSMWAFF	TRBV27	TRBJ1-1	many	.
TGTGCCAGCAGCTTAAGGGGGGGCGGCAGCTCCTACGAGCAGTACTTC	CASSLRGGGSSYEQYF	TRBV11-2	TRBJ2-7	many	.
TGTGCCTCCGCACCTTGGAGACACTATGGCTACACCTTC	CASAPWRHYGYTF	TRBV30	TRBJ1-2	many	.
TGTGCCAGCAGCTCTGCAAGAACTAATCGGGCCTCGGGAAGGAATGAGCAGTTCTTC	CASSSARTNRASGRNEQFF	TRBV13	TRBJ2-1	.	.
TGTGCCAGCAGCTTGCGGACCACATACAATGAGCAGTTCTTC	CASSLRTTYNEQFF	TRBV5-6	TRBJ2-1	many	.
TGTGCCAGCAGTTTGCCCGCTGGGGACGCAGAAGCTTTCTTT	CASSLPAGDAEAFF	TRBV28	TRBJ1-1	many	.
TGTGCCAGCAGGACAGGTACCTACGAGCAGTACTTC	CASRTGTYEQYF	TRBV6-5	TRBJ2-7	many	.
TGCAGCGTTGGCGGAGGCTCTTACAATGAGCAGTTCTTC	CSVGGGSYNEQFF	TRBV29-1	TRBJ2-1	many	.
TGTGCCAGCAGCCGGACAGGCGAGGGCAATCAGCCCCAGCATTTT	CASSRTGEGNQPQHF	TRBV9	TRBJ1-5	few	TRBD1
TGTGCCAGCAGAACAGGGGAGTCGGACACCGGGGAGCTGTTTTTC	CASRTGESDTGELFF	TRBV28	TRBJ2-2	once	TRBD1
TGCGCCAGCAGCTTGGGACAGGGAGGCGGGGAGCTGTTTTTT	CASSLGQGGGELFF	TRBV5-1	TRBJ2-2	few	.
TGTGCCAGCAGCCCGTATGAGGGAGGCCTGTGGGAGACCCAGTACTTC	CASSPYEGGLWETQYF	TRBV28	TRBJ2-5	many	.
TGCAGTGCTAACCCAATCGACAGGGGGCAGGGGGAGCAGTACTTC	CSANPIDRGQGEQYF	TRBV20-1	TRBJ2-7	many	TRBD1
TGTGCCAGCAGCCAGGGCGGGAGGGCTTATACCGGGGAGCTGTTTTTT	CASSQGGRAYTGELFF	TRBV3-1	TRBJ2-2	.	TRBD2
TGTGCCAGCAGCGTAGGCTTTGGGGGCGAGCAGTACTTC	CASSVGFGGEQYF	TRBV9	TRBJ2-7	many	.
TGCAGTGCGAAAGGACTAGCGGGGTTTTCAGATACGCAGTATTTT	CSAKGLAGFSDTQYF	TRBV20-1	TRBJ2-3	.	TRBD2
TGTGCCAGCAGCCCGAGCCTTGGACTAGCGACCCACAATGAGCAGTTCTTC	CASSPSLGLATHNEQFF	TRBV11-3	TRBJ2-1	many	TRBD2
TGTGCTAGTGGTCTGGCGGGCTCCTACAATGAGCAGTTCTTC	CASGLAGSYNEQFF	TRBV12-5	TRBJ2-1	many	.
TGTGCCAGCACCCCGCCCCTGCGGGAGACCCAGTACTTC	CASTPPLRETQYF	TRBV25-1	TRBJ2-5	many	.
TGTGCCAGCAGCCTTCTCACAGATACGCAGTATTTT	CASSLLTDTQYF	TRBV5-5	TRBJ2-3	many	.
TGTGCCAGCAGTTTGGGTAGCGGGTCTTACGAGCAGTACTTC	CASSLGSGSYEQYF	TRBV27	TRBJ2-7	.	TRBD2
TGTGCGACTAAGACAGGGGGAAACTATGGCTACACCTTC	CATKTGGNYGYTF	TRBV6-1	TRBJ1-2	many	TRBD1
TGTGCCAGCAGCTTAGATCGGGCTTCACGAACCACTGAAGCTTTCTTT	CASSLDRASRTTEAFF	TRBV7-2	TRBJ1-1	many	.
TGTGCCAGCACTCCGGGACAGCCAAGAGGCTACACCTTC	CASTPGQPRGYTF	TRBV28	TRBJ1-2	many	TRBD1
TGCAGTGCCCTAGACAGGATCAGCAATCAGCCCCAGCATTTT	CSALDRISNQPQHF	TRBV20-1	TRBJ1-5	many	.
TGTGCCACCAGTGATTTTGGTACTAGCGGCAGCAATGAGCAGTTCTTC	CATSDFGTSGSNEQFF	TRBV24-1	TRBJ2-1	.	TRBD2
TGTGCCAGCTGCTACACAGGGCCTAACGAGCAGTACTTC	CASCYTGPNEQYF	TRBV6-1	TRBJ2-7	many	.
TGCGCCAACCCGGGACCCCCGAGCTCCTACGAGCAGTACTTC	CANPGPPSSYEQYF	TRBV4-1	TRBJ2-7	.	.
TGTGCCAGCAGCCATCCGGGACAGGGGCTATCACCCCTCCACTTT	CASSHPGQGLSPLHF	TRBV14	TRBJ1-6	.	TRBD1
TGTGCCAGCAGGAGAGACAGTACTGGAAACACCATATATTTT	CASRRDSTGNTIYF	TRBV6-1	TRBJ1-3	few	.